The 25 T cell receptor beta chains presented below share a single source sample, sequenced in a study of spatial heterogeneity in lung cancer. Notes on the study in general: Tracking of tumor mutation counts was seen in expanded intratumoral alpha and beta TCR counts.

No cognate antigen is known for these TCRs. TCRdb fed the 5' RACE reads into MiXCR, producing one record per CDR3 protein. This table holds 17,000 or so distinct CDR3 sequences, 7% found once. Time point given: sample taken at primary tumor resection. Source: lung tumor tissue, taken at surgery. The source is a female donor with early-stage non-small cell lung cancer.

The V and J genes are TRBV9 and TRBJ2-1; D might be TRBD2 (6 bases). The V gene's germline CDR1 is SGDLS and CDR2 YYNGEE. This CDR3 region has 14 residues. V lost 3 bases and J lost 7, with 14 bases in between. The CDR3 sequence is CASSARGGQNEQFF. The CDR3 DNA follows: TGTGCCAGCAGCGCACGAGGAGGGCAGAATGAGCAGTTCTTC.

The chain recombines TRBV3-1 with TRBJ2-3; 7 bases match TRBD1. This CDR3 has 16 amino acids. In germline, CDR1 is LGHDT, CDR2 YNNKEL (reference sequence). The V and J ends lost 2 bases and 2 bases, in that order; junction bases with no gene match: 7. The CDR3 region is CASSQWTGFDTDTQYF. The CDR3 DNA follows: TGTGCCAGCAGCCAATGGACAGGCTTCGACACAGATACGCAGTATTTT.

The chain has TRBV20-1 and TRBJ2-3; D remains unclear. V lost 7 bases to trimming and J lost 6 bases, with 8 bases between them. Per germline, CDR1 DFQATT and CDR2 SNEGSKA (reference sequence). This CDR3 spans 10 amino acids. The CDR3 reads CSGTRDTQYF. DNA of the CDR3: TGCAGTGGGACGAGGGATACGCAGTATTTT.

This clonotype was detected many times. The chain employs TRBV5-1 and TRBJ1-5, with D possibly matching TRBD1 (5 bases). Germline CDR1 reads SGHRS; CDR2 reads YFSETQ. The CDR3 runs 13 residues. With 2 bases removed from V and 7 bases from J, the gap between germline ends came to 10 bases. CDR3 in DNA: TGCGCCAGCAGCTTAGACGGGGCGCAGCCCCAGCATTTT. Translating it yields CASSLDGAQPQHF.

This clonotype was found many times. V and J are TRBV4-3 and TRBJ2-2; 9 nucleotides line up with TRBD1. The length of the CDR3 is 18 residues. V lost 2 bases, J lost 5 bases, and 12 bases stayed unmatched. CDR1 is LGHNA, CDR2 YSLEER, per germline. CDR3 sequence (DNA): TGCGCCAGCAGCCAACCCTCCGACAGGGGGGAGGGGACCGGGGAGCTGTTTTTT. Protein sequence: CASSQPSDRGEGTGELFF.

The sample holds many counts of this clonotype. The J gene is TRBJ2-3, the V gene TRBV7-2, with D perhaps matching TRBD2 (5 bases). The CDR3 has 12 residues. Germline CDR1 SGHTA, CDR2 FQGNSA. With 4 bases removed from V and 8 bases from J, the gap between germline ends came to 10 bases. The DNA of the CDR3 is TGTGCCAGCAGCTCGAGGGTGGGTACGCAGTATTTT. Translating it yields CASSSRVGTQYF. Full variable domain (remainder filled in from reference TRBV7-2 and TRBJ2-3): GAGVSQSPSNKVTEKGKDVELRCDPISGHTALYWYRQSLGQGLEFLIYFQGNSAPDKSGLPSDRFSAERTGGSVSTLTIQRTQQEDSAVYLCASSSRVGTQYFGPGTRLTVL.

The rearrangement links TRBV27 to TRBJ1-1, with D unresolved. Germline V lookup: CDR1 MNHEY, CDR2 SMNVEV (reference sequence). V lost 5 bases and J 6 bases, leaving 10 bases between the germline ends. This CDR3 spans 12 amino acids. CDR3 loop: CASSPRAPEAFF. CDR3 nucleotides: TGTGCCAGCAGTCCTAGAGCGCCTGAAGCTTTCTTT.

The chain employs TRBV6-5 and TRBJ1-4; a possible D gene is TRBD1 (6 bases). CDR1 is MNHEY and CDR2 is SVGAGI in the germline V gene. Trimming shortened V by 6 bases and J by 3 bases, and 17 bases separated the two germline ends. The CDR3 runs 16 residues. Here the CDR3 reads CASSQTGAGANEKLFF. CDR3 nucleotide sequence: TGTGCCAGCAGCCAGACAGGCGCCGGGGCTAATGAAAAACTGTTTTTT.

This clonotype was seen at least ten times. The V gene is TRBV28, the J gene TRBJ2-7; D may be TRBD1 or TRBD2 (6 bases each). The CDR3 has 16 residues. The V gene's germline CDR1 is MDHEN and CDR2 SYDVKM. V dropped 2 bases and J dropped 3 bases, with 17 bases sitting between them. The CDR3 protein is CASSLPPTGTGYEQYF. The CDR3 DNA reads as TGTGCCAGCAGTTTACCACCCACAGGGACTGGCTACGAGCAGTACTTC.

The chain couples TRBV7-2 to TRBJ2-5, with unresolved D. The germline V and J ends were trimmed by 2 bases and 0 bases, with 4 bases remaining between them. This CDR3 is 13 amino acids long. Germline loops: CDR1 SGHTA, CDR2 FQGNSA. Here the CDR3 reads CASSLHHQETQYF. CDR3 DNA: TGTGCCAGCAGCTTACACCACCAAGAGACCCAGTACTTC. The full variable domain, with the rest looked up from reference TRBV7-2 and TRBJ2-5, is GAGVSQSPSNKVTEKGKDVELRCDPISGHTALYWYRQSLGQGLEFLIYFQGNSAPDKSGLPSDRFSAERTGGSVSTLTIQRTQQEDSAVYLCASSLHHQETQYFGPGTRLLVL.

This clonotype has a count of ten or more. The gene calls are TRBV10-3 and TRBJ2-5; 10 bases map to TRBD1. Per the germline V gene, CDR1 is ENHRY and CDR2 is SYGVKD. The CDR3 loop spans 15 amino acids. The trim removed 5 bases at V and 11 bases at J, leaving 14 bases unmatched. This CDR3 is CAISSGTGALRAQYF. CDR3 DNA: TGTGCCATCAGTTCCGGGACAGGGGCTCTTAGGGCTCAGTACTTC.

This clonotype was found many times. The chain is built from TRBV7-2 and TRBJ2-3, with D unclear. V was trimmed by 5 bases and J by 10 bases, leaving 16 bases between them. Per the germline V gene, CDR1 is SGHTA and CDR2 is FQGNSA. This CDR3 contains 13 residues. CDR3 DNA: TGTGCCAGCAGCGCCGCCTGGTCCGAGGCGCAGTATTTT. Translating gives CASSAAWSEAQYF.

The V gene is TRBV4-3, the J gene TRBJ2-2, with D perhaps matching TRBD1 (6 bases). Germline V lookup: CDR1 LGHNA, CDR2 YSLEER. Trimming shortened V by 5 bases and J by 0 bases, and 13 bases separated the two germline ends. The CDR3 is made up of 16 amino acids. This CDR3 reads CASSRGTLANTGELFF. The CDR3 DNA reads TGCGCCAGCAGCAGGGGGACGTTAGCGAACACCGGGGAGCTGTTTTTT.

This clonotype was detected ten times or more. DNA of the CDR3: TGTGCCAGCAGTGGTTTTACTGAAGCTTTCTTT. It translates to CASSGFTEAFF. The rearrangement links TRBV25-1 to TRBJ1-1; no definite D call. V lost 4 bases and J lost 5, with 5 bases in between. The CDR3 runs 11 residues. Germline lookup yields CDR1 MGHDK and CDR2 SYGVNS.

This chain links TRBV4-3 with TRBJ2-5; 8 nucleotides align to TRBD2. This CDR3 is built from 13 residues. The germline gives CDR1 LGHNA, CDR2 YSLEER. Trimming took 1 base from V and 7 from J; bases not matched to a gene: 2. CDR3 region: CASSQGLAPTQYF. CDR3 coding DNA: TGCGCCAGCAGCCAAGGACTAGCGCCGACCCAGTACTTC.

This clonotype was seen ten or more times. V usage is TRBV15 and J usage is TRBJ2-6; D assignment may be TRBD1 or TRBD2 (6 bases each). The germline CDR1 and CDR2 sequences are LNHNV and YYDKDF (reference sequence). V gave up 2 bases and J gave up 1 base, with 15 bases separating them. The CDR3 contains 18 residues. CDR3 protein: CATSRTRTGRSGANVLTF. The CDR3 nucleotides are TGTGCCACCAGCAGAACCCGCACAGGGAGGTCTGGGGCCAACGTCCTGACTTTC.

In its sample, this clonotype was seen many times. J is TRBJ1-1 and V is TRBV29-1; 8 nucleotides line up with TRBD1. The length of the CDR3 is 12 residues. Germline V CDR1 and CDR2: SQVTM, ANQGSEA. V lost 6 bases and J lost 4; bases outside the gene matches: 4. For the CDR3, the DNA is TGCAGCGTAAGGACAGGGACCACTGAAGCTTTCTTT. Translated: CSVRTGTTEAFF.

This clonotype came up a few times. The genes are TRBV4-3 and TRBJ2-7, with 9 bases aligning to TRBD1. V shed 4 bases and J 9 bases; nucleotides not matched to a gene: 7. Germline values: CDR1 LGHNA, CDR2 YSLEER. This CDR3 is built from 13 residues. CDR3 bases: TGCGCCAGCAGCCTGCGACAGGGGGAGGTGCAGTACTTC. Amino acids: CASSLRQGEVQYF.

By sample fraction, this clonotype is medium-sized (0.01 to 0.1%). This rearrangement joins TRBV10-3 to TRBJ1-1; D unresolved. The germline V and J ends were trimmed by 2 bases and 0 bases, with 22 bases remaining between them. The CDR3 extends over 19 amino acids. The germline CDR1 and CDR2 sequences are ENHRY and SYGVKD. CDR3 in DNA: TGTGCCATCAGTGAGACAACGAGATCTCGAGAGACTCTGAACACTGAAGCTTTCTTT. It encodes CAISETTRSRETLNTEAFF.

The table lists this clonotype with many counts. The rearrangement uses TRBV4-2 and TRBJ2-3; 9 nucleotides align to TRBD2. The length of the CDR3 is 17 residues. The germline gives CDR1 LGHNA, CDR2 YNFKEQ. The ends lost 1 base at V and 4 bases at J; junction bases unmatched: 9. The CDR3: CASSQVSGGGASDTQYF. For the CDR3, the DNA is TGTGCCAGCAGCCAAGTTAGCGGCGGGGGGGCCTCAGATACGCAGTATTTT.

This clonotype was found many times. The chain joins TRBV6-4 to TRBJ2-7; D uncertain. The CDR3 length is 14 residues. V lost 4 bases and J 0 bases, leaving 10 bases between the germline ends. Germline CDR1 and CDR2: MRHNA and SNTAGT. DNA for the CDR3: TGTGCCAGCAGTGGGGCCCGCACCTCCTACGAGCAGTACTTC. Translating it yields CASSGARTSYEQYF.

This clonotype was observed at least ten times. The genes are TRBV14 and TRBJ2-7; no definite D call. The germline V and J ends were trimmed by 0 bases and 6 bases, with 3 bases remaining between them. Germline loops: CDR1 SGHDN, CDR2 FVKESK. The length of the CDR3 is 11 residues. The CDR3 coding sequence is TGTGCCAGCAGCCAAGAGGGCGAGCAGTACTTC. As protein: CASSQEGEQYF.

This clonotype ranks as medium-sized. The genes are TRBV5-1 and TRBJ2-5, with D perhaps TRBD1 or TRBD2 (6 bases each). Germline CDR1 reads SGHRS; CDR2 reads YFSETQ. CDR3 size: 14 residues. V was trimmed by 4 bases and J by 2 bases, leaving 12 bases between them. Here the CDR3 reads CASSREGGQETQYF. DNA for the CDR3: TGCGCCAGCAGCCGGGAAGGGGGGCAAGAGACCCAGTACTTC.

This clonotype was counted at least ten times. The chain couples TRBV25-1 to TRBJ2-5, with D possibly being TRBD2 (6 bases). This CDR3 spans 14 amino acids. V was shortened by 3 bases and J by 2 bases, with 10 bases between the two germline ends. The germline V gene encodes CDR1 MGHDK and CDR2 SYGVNS. DNA for the CDR3: TGTGCCAGCAGTGACGGGGGTCCACAAGAGACCCAGTACTTC. It is translated as CASSDGGPQETQYF.

The chain is built from TRBV20-1 and TRBJ2-1, with D tentatively TRBD2 (6 bases). Trimming pared 2 bases from V and 9 bases from J, leaving 14 bases between. The CDR3 extends over 13 amino acids. Looked up from germline, CDR1 is DFQATT and CDR2 is SNEGSKA (reference sequence). CDR3 amino acids: CSARLGGTAEQFF. DNA of the CDR3: TGCAGTGCTAGATTGGGGGGAACGGCTGAGCAGTTCTTC.